The present entry profiles one T cell receptor beta chain with its context. This sample is drawn from a study of blood T cell repertoires in COVID-19. The protocol was immunoSEQ multiplex PCR, while the TCRdb copy is restricted to in-frame clones and leaves out a portion. This sample has 150,000 to 200,000 clones; 84% occur once, and the top ten carry 6.5% to 9.5%. V shed 5 bases, J shed 9 bases, and the junction held 6 bases outside the gene matches. Per germline, CDR1 KGHSH and CDR2 LQKENI. CDR3 length equals 15 residues. The gene calls are TRBV18 and TRBJ1-6; TRBD1 aligns across 11 bases. Sequencing used PBMCs or T cells enriched from blood (not recorded which). This TCR was sampled from a man between 35 and 55 years old who had recovered from COVID-19. CDR3 sequence reads: CASSAAGQGGSPLHF. CDR3 nucleotides: TGTGCCAGCTCAGCGGCGGGACAGGGGGGTTCACCCCTCCACTTT.